This T cell receptor (beta chain) was documented in a study of T cells in Graves' hyperthyroidism and ophthalmopathy (dated by TCRdb to between 2019 and 2020). General notes on the study: Peripheral blood was collected at initial diagnosis, before any treatment. TCR V-J signatures able to tell the groups apart were searched for in a discovery cohort of 100 patients, of whom under 45 had Graves' ophthalmopathy and roughly 58 had stable Graves' hyperthyroidism. Prospective prediction of ophthalmopathy was tested in an independent validation cohort of approximately 19 hyperthyroidism patients and 17 patients who later progressed to ophthalmopathy. For training and testing, the roughly 97 patients in the discovery cohort were randomly divided in a 7:3 ratio. Thyroid tissue and blood T-cell repertoires from six Graves' hyperthyroidism patients were also compared in the study. Once sampling was done, hyperthyroidism patients were given methimazole at a starting dose of 30 mg daily, whereas ophthalmopathy patients were given high-dose intravenous methylprednisolone. According to the paper, TCR Vbeta CDR3 sequencing was carried out on 120 to 150 peripheral blood samples, which came from 40 to 45 ophthalmopathy, 80 or so hyperthyroidism and 17 progressor patients. Study-wide findings and limitations: Blood samples also contained most of the expanded thyroid clonotypes (frequency above 0.001), which suggests that blood repertoires may reflect thyroid immune responses. In validation, the model predicted progression to ophthalmopathy a median of roughly six months before onset, with roughly 70% sensitivity and 72.22% specificity. Ophthalmopathy was separated from stable hyperthyroidism by a 13 V-J signature model, with around 90% sensitivity and 81% to 83% specificity obtained in cross-validation and 80%/75% obtained in testing. No statistical method was used to set the sample size in advance, and investigators knew the group allocation.

The TCR beta CDR3 regions were amplified from RNA transcripts. The first round of RT-PCR for the TCR CDR3 was performed with the HTBI primer set and the Qiagen OneStep RT-PCR kit. Libraries were constructed in a second round of multiplex PCR, after which size selection and purification were carried out. Libraries were sequenced paired-end with 100 bp reads on an Illumina HiSeq2000. The study's own analysis went as follows. SOAPnuke was used to process the raw data, removing reads that contained adapters or uncalled bases, had a mean Phred below 15, or lacked an exact match to the constant primer or identifier. High-quality paired reads were merged using COPE v1.2.5, and each unique nucleotide sequence was defined as a clonotype. Clonotypes were aligned to IMGT TRBV, TRBD and TRBJ reference segments using MiTCR v1.1. The analysis was restricted to V-J combinations with a frequency above 0.0001, which together covered approximately 99% of the repertoires. A TCS score was defined as the ratio of F50 (clonal expansion) to E x V (chaos), with BLOSUM62-based TCRdist applied between CDR3 peptides within each V-J. Welch's t-statistics and random forest reduced some 510 V-J features to 10 to 15, which were used in a naive Bayes classifier (R e1071). TCRdb ran its own pipeline on the public reads, namely fastp trimming at Q25 and MiXCR clone calling, and kept in-frame beta chains. Entries that share a CDR3 protein sequence are merged under the most common genes and DNA. It is TCRdb's table, rather than the study itself, that gives the V and J calls and clone size. The sample includes over 250,000 distinct CDR3 sequences, with roughly 13% observed a single time. The ten largest clones take up almost 35% of the sample.

The CDR3 starts with the cysteine, ends with the phenylalanine, and has 13 residues. Only CDR3 DNA remains: 39 bases, in frame from the first base. The germline V gene encodes CDR1 ENHRY and CDR2 SYGVKD. The germline ends are 12 bases apart after V is trimmed by 6 bases and J by 4 bases. Ophthalmopathy patients had moderately to severely active disease, Clinical Activity Score of at least 3, NOSPECS grade of at least 4, and duration under 3 months. The study excluded patients with uncontrolled infections, other autoimmune diseases, pregnancy or lactation. Diagnoses were based on clinical symptoms, serum thyroxine and TRAb, thyroid ultrasound and orbital computed tomography. PBMCs were separated from under 12 ml of fresh peripheral blood using Ficoll-Paque density gradient centrifugation. Trizol reagent was used to extract total RNA, and RNA quality was then checked on an Agilent 2100 Bioanalyzer.

This clonotype was picked up a small number of times. This receptor's antigen is unknown. Nothing much larger sits one base from this clone, and base qualities are not available. The sequence derives from a woman aged 40 to 49 with Graves' ophthalmopathy. The sequencing sample was made of blood. The receptor chain draws on TRBV10-3 and TRBJ1-1; matching of 6 bases hints at TRBD1 as the D gene. The CDR3 has the sequence CAIRNLQGTEAFF. Here is the DNA: TGTGCCATCAGGAACCTACAGGGCACTGAAGCTTTCTTT.